These T cell receptor beta chains were read from a single sample in a study of early T cells in non-severe SARS-CoV-2 infection. TCRdb used MiXCR to reprocess the 5' RACE reads, holding one entry per CDR3 protein. The sample yields about 100,000 distinct CDR3 sequences, about 13% seen once. Sequenced sample: whole blood. The receptor source for this set is an adult who was a healthcare worker with PCR-confirmed SARS-CoV-2 infection or an uninfected control (not recorded which). The CDR3 runs from the conserved cysteine through the conserved F or W. The order of the fields is D gene, V gene, J gene, clone size, CDR3 protein, CDR3 DNA. The D gene is left open where the match is weak. Where a row states a size, it is once, few, many or the class of an expanded clone; other rows omit it.

NA	TRBV2	TRBJ1-5	NA	CASRASEGGNQPQHF	TGTGCCAGCAGGGCTAGCGAGGGAGGCAATCAGCCCCAGCATTTT
TRBD1	TRBV5-1	TRBJ1-4	few	CASSPRQTGGYEKLFF	TGCGCCAGCAGCCCCCGACAGACAGGGGGTTATGAAAAACTGTTTTTT
NA	TRBV20-1	TRBJ1-2	few	CSARESTDYGYTF	TGCAGTGCTAGGGAATCGACAGACTATGGCTACACCTTC
TRBD1	TRBV14	TRBJ1-2	many	CASSPQQGQYNYGYTF	TGTGCCAGCAGCCCCCAACAGGGACAGTATAACTATGGCTACACCTTC
TRBD1	TRBV18	TRBJ1-6	few	CASSGQGYSPLHF	TGTGCCAGCTCGGGACAGGGGTATTCACCCCTCCACTTT
NA	TRBV5-1	TRBJ2-3	NA	CASSYQAGGTDTQYF	TGCGCCAGCAGCTATCAGGCTGGGGGCACAGATACGCAGTATTTT
NA	TRBV28	TRBJ1-2	NA	CASSRTGHPNYGYTF	TGTGCCAGCAGCCGTACCGGACATCCAAACTATGGCTACACCTTC
TRBD1	TRBV5-1	TRBJ2-2	medium-sized	CASSHRRTGGTTGELFF	TGCGCCAGCAGCCACCGCAGGACAGGGGGCACGACCGGGGAGCTGTTTTTT
NA	TRBV18	TRBJ2-1	few	CASSPDLYNEQFF	TGTGCCAGCTCACCCGACCTTTACAATGAGCAGTTCTTC
NA	TRBV7-2	TRBJ1-4	NA	CASSSDSGEKLFF	TGTGCCAGCAGCTCGGACAGTGGGGAAAAACTGTTTTTT
NA	TRBV7-2	TRBJ2-7	NA	CASSLSGQIYEQYF	TGTGCCAGCAGCTTATCGGGACAAATCTACGAGCAGTACTTC
NA	TRBV20-1	TRBJ1-5	few	CSARVRNRDQNQPQHF	TGCAGTGCTAGAGTACGCAACCGGGACCAAAATCAGCCCCAGCATTTT
NA	TRBV7-2	TRBJ2-3	few	CASSFPILRDRSTDTQYF	TGTGCCAGCAGCTTCCCGATACTCCGGGACCGTAGCACAGATACGCAGTATTTT